This is a list of T cell receptor beta chains from one sample in a study of CD8 T cells in ankylosing spondylitis. TCRdb reanalysed the 5' RACE reads using MiXCR and keeps one entry per CDR3 protein. The table records roughly 120,000 distinct CDR3 sequences, approximately 13% of them present only once. What was sequenced was blood, either unsorted or a sorted T cell fraction (not recorded which). These receptors all stem from a female donor with ankylosing spondylitis or in good health (not recorded which). Both conserved end residues are part of each CDR3. The D gene is left open where the match is weak. Clone size, where shown, is once, few, many, or a class for clones that have expanded.

TRBV29-1	.	TRBJ2-1	many	TGCAGCGTTGCCGGGCCGCCGACAAATGAGCAGTTCTTC	CSVAGPPTNEQFF
TRBV7-8	TRBD2	TRBJ2-7	few	TGTGCCAGCAGCTTTTCACGGCCTAGCGGGAAACTTACCTACGAGCAGTACTTC	CASSFSRPSGKLTYEQYF
TRBV7-2	TRBD2	TRBJ2-2	few	TGTGCCAGCAGCTCAAGACTAGCGGCGAACACCGGGGAGCTGTTTTTT	CASSSRLAANTGELFF
TRBV12-3/TRBV12-4	TRBD2	TRBJ2-2	.	TGTGCCAGCAGCCCTTCGGGTAGCGGGGGGGCCGGGGAGCTGTTTTTT	CASSPSGSGGAGELFF
TRBV18	.	TRBJ1-2	many	TGTGCCAGCTCACCGTCCGGGGTTGGCTACACCTTC	CASSPSGVGYTF
TRBV7-3	TRBD1	TRBJ2-2	.	TGTGCCAGCAGCTTAAAGGCTGGACAGGTGAACACCGGGGACCTGTTTTTT	CASSLKAGQVNTGDLFF
TRBV28	TRBD2	TRBJ2-7	many	TGTGCCAGCAGGAAGAGGACTAGCGGGGGGTCCCACGAGCAGTACTTC	CASRKRTSGGSHEQYF
TRBV7-2	TRBD2	TRBJ2-3	many	TGTGCCAGCAGCTTAGCTAGCGGGGGGGCGGATACGCAGTATTTT	CASSLASGGADTQYF
TRBV20-1	TRBD1	TRBJ1-3	.	TGCAGTGCTAGAGCGAACATACAGGGGTTCTCTGGAAACACCATATATTTT	CSARANIQGFSGNTIYF
TRBV6-5	.	TRBJ2-5	.	TGTGCCAGCAGCAGAATGCAGACCCAGTACTTC	CASSRMQTQYF
TRBV20-1	.	TRBJ2-6	many	TGCAGTGCCCCATGGACAGCCTCCTCTGGGGCCAACGTCCTGACTTTC	CSAPWTASSGANVLTF
TRBV5-1	.	TRBJ2-4	.	TGCGCCAGCAGCAAAAAACTAGGACATCTGAAAAACATTCAGTACTTC	CASSKKLGHLKNIQYF
TRBV20-1	.	TRBJ1-1	many	TGCAGTGCTCTCCGGGGGCCAGGAACTGAAGCTTTCTTT	CSALRGPGTEAFF
TRBV5-6	.	TRBJ1-5	.	TGTGCCAGCAGCTTAACGGCGCCAGGCGCAAATCAGCCCCAGCATTTT	CASSLTAPGANQPQHF
TRBV9	TRBD1	TRBJ2-2	.	TGTGCCAGCAGCGTCCGACAGACAGGGGGGCCCGGGGAGCTGTTTTTT	CASSVRQTGGPGELFF
TRBV5-1	.	TRBJ1-2	few	TGCGCCAGCAGCCCGGGACCAAATATTGTCAACACCTTC	CASSPGPNIVNTF
TRBV19	.	TRBJ1-1	.	TGTGCCAGTAGTATTTTTGGGGGGAACACTGAAGCTTTCTTT	CASSIFGGNTEAFF
TRBV10-3	.	TRBJ2-2	many	TGTGCCATCAGTGAGCCCCGGGCGAACACCGGGGAGCTGTTTTTT	CAISEPRANTGELFF
TRBV7-2	.	TRBJ2-7	many	TGTGCCAGCAGCCCGGCTTTTGAGCAGTACTTC	CASSPAFEQYF
TRBV6-6	.	TRBJ1-1	many	TGTGCCAGCACCAACACGGGGGACTCGGCTTTCTTT	CASTNTGDSAFF
TRBV20-1	.	TRBJ2-5	many	TGCAGTGCCACCCCCGGGGTGGGCCAAGAGACCCAGTACTTC	CSATPGVGQETQYF
TRBV29-1	TRBD1	TRBJ1-5	few	TGCAGCACAGGGGACAGGAATCAGCCCCAGCATTTT	CSTGDRNQPQHF